This entry lists 13 T cell receptor beta chains sequenced from one sample in a study of T cell changes during pregnancy in multiple sclerosis. Some clones are missing from TCRdb's copy, which holds only in-frame ones; the method was immunoSEQ multiplex PCR. Of about 98,000 clones listed, roughly nine tenths are singletons. Here the sequenced sample was peripheral blood, taken after pregnancy. All receptors derive from a female donor in good health, enrolled as a control in a pregnancy study.

V usage is TRBV15 and J usage is TRBJ2-3, with 8 nucleotides matching TRBD2. V lost 5 bases and J lost 4; bases outside the gene matches: 5. The CDR3 contains 14 residues. Germline assignment: CDR1 LNHNV and CDR2 YYDKDF (reference sequence). CDR3 bases: TGTGCCACCAGCCAACGGGGGGGCGCAGATACGCAGTATTTT. As protein: CATSQRGGADTQYF.

V gene TRBV25-1 combines with J gene TRBJ2-7, with TRBD2 as a possible D gene (7 bases). This CDR3 is 16 amino acids long. Germline V gene data show CDR1 as MGHDK and CDR2 as SYGVNS. Trimming took 3 bases from V and 4 from J, leaving 19 bases between them. The CDR3 DNA follows: TGTGCCAGCAGTGATAGTGGGGGGGCCAGGGGATACGAGCAGTACTTC. Amino acids: CASSDSGGARGYEQYF.

The V and J genes are TRBV19 and TRBJ1-5; perhaps TRBD1 as D (5 bases). This CDR3 has 15 amino acids. V lost 5 bases to trimming and J lost 2 bases, with 13 bases between them. Germline values: CDR1 LNHDA, CDR2 SQIVND (reference sequence). The CDR3 sequence: CASSLSSGGNQPQHF. Written as DNA, the CDR3 is TGTGCCAGTAGTCTTAGTTCGGGGGGCAATCAGCCCCAGCATTTT.

The chain links TRBV9 to TRBJ2-2; a weak D match, TRBD2 (5 bases). The CDR3 length is 16 residues. Trimming took off 3 bases at V and 7 bases at J, with 19 bases between the two ends. Germline CDR1 reads SGDLS; CDR2 reads YYNGEE. CDR3 loop: CASSATPGLAGGELFF. Written as DNA, the CDR3 is TGTGCCAGCAGCGCCACTCCCGGGCTAGCCGGCGGGGAGCTGTTTTTT.

This clone was observed a few times. V usage is TRBV9 and J usage is TRBJ1-1; D unresolved. The CDR3 loop spans 14 amino acids. Trimming removed 3 bases at V and 1 base at J, with 10 bases between. Germline-derived CDR1 and CDR2 are SGDLS and YYNGEE. The CDR3 reads CASSGRSGNTEAFF. The CDR3 region has the DNA TGTGCCAGCAGCGGCCGTTCAGGGAACACTGAAGCTTTCTTT.

The V call is TRBV28, the J call TRBJ2-4; D perhaps matches TRBD1 (6 bases). V was cut by 6 bases and J by 7 bases, with 13 bases left in between. CDR1 and CDR2 (germline): MDHEN, SYDVKM. The CDR3 has 13 amino acids. As DNA, the CDR3 is TGTGCCAGCAGACCGCAGGGGTTCAACATTCAGTACTTC. Its translation: CASRPQGFNIQYF.

The chain is built from TRBV4-2 and TRBJ2-7; 13 nucleotides align to TRBD2. In germline, CDR1 is LGHNA, CDR2 YNFKEQ. This CDR3 region has 15 residues. With 4 bases clipped from V and 6 bases from J, the junction kept 6 bases outside the gene matches. The CDR3 protein is CASSRVLAGGREQYF. CDR3 nucleotides: TGTGCCAGCAGCCGAGTACTAGCGGGAGGGCGCGAGCAGTACTTC.

This sequence joins TRBV27 and TRBJ1-1, with D perhaps TRBD1 (6 bases). V lost 5 bases and J lost 4, with 17 bases in between. CDR1 and CDR2 (germline): MNHEY, SMNVEV (reference sequence). The CDR3 loop spans 15 amino acids. The CDR3 DNA reads as TGTGCCAGCAGTGCCGAACAGGGTGGTGGCACTGAAGCTTTCTTT. Protein product: CASSAEQGGGTEAFF.

This clone was detected only once. The J gene is TRBJ2-7, the V gene TRBV29-1, with D uncertain. The CDR3 loop spans 13 amino acids. Germline lookup yields CDR1 SQVTM and CDR2 ANQGSEA. V was shortened by 4 bases and J by 1 base, with 11 bases between the two germline ends. As DNA, the CDR3 is TGCAGCGTTGTAGGTACAGATTCCTACGAGCAGTACTTC. It is translated as CSVVGTDSYEQYF.

The chain has TRBV7-9 and TRBJ2-5; D is ambiguous. The germline V gene has CDR1 SEHNR and CDR2 FQNEAQ (reference sequence). This CDR3 region has 13 residues. The germline V and J ends were trimmed by 3 bases and 3 bases, with 8 bases remaining between them. CDR3 bases: TGTGCCAGCAGCTTGGGCGACAAAGAGACCCAGTACTTC. It translates to CASSLGDKETQYF.

The CDR3 here is CASSKRQGAGVGTEAFF. The CDR3 region has the DNA TGTGCCAGCAGCAAACGACAGGGGGCGGGGGTCGGGACTGAAGCTTTCTTT. The chain is built from TRBV7-8 and TRBJ1-1; the match to TRBD1 covers 10 bases. Germline assignment: CDR1 SGHVS and CDR2 FQNEAQ. CDR3 length: 17 amino acids. V shed 5 bases and J 5 bases; nucleotides not matched to a gene: 14.

This chain links TRBV28 with TRBJ2-7; possible D gene TRBD2, 5 bases. This CDR3 is 13 amino acids long. Between the trimmed V and J ends, which lost 2 bases and 3 bases, there was a span of 8 bases. CDR1 MDHEN and CDR2 SYDVKM come from the germline V gene. The CDR3 protein is CASSLPGFYEQYF. In nucleotides, the CDR3 is TGTGCCAGCAGTTTACCGGGATTCTACGAGCAGTACTTC. Based on the CDR3 plus reference TRBV28 and TRBJ2-7, the full variable domain is DVKVTQSSRYLVKRTGEKVFLECVQDMDHENMFWYRQDPGLGLRLIYFSYDVKMKEKGDIPEGYSVSREKKERFSLILESASTNQTSMYLCASSLPGFYEQYFGPGTRLTVT.

The chain has TRBV23-1 and TRBJ2-2, with 8 bases that match TRBD1. TRBV23-1 is an ORF, and what it does is uncertain. The CDR3 extends over 19 amino acids. J was trimmed by 6 bases and V by 8 bases; bases with no gene match: 23. As DNA, the CDR3 is TGCGCCAGCGGAATCCGGGACAGGCTGTCCCCTGGGGCCTCCGGGGAGCTGTTTTTT. Amino acids: CASGIRDRLSPGASGELFF.